The 28 T cell receptor beta chains reported below all come from one sample, sequenced in a study of CD8+CD57+ T cells in acquired aplastic anemia. CD8+CD57+ cell expansion had been shown by flow cytometry in patients chosen for sequencing. It was genomic DNA that served as the template for profiling TCR beta VDJ and CDR3. TCRdb recomputed calls from the reads with MiXCR, one row per CDR3 protein. The data show a few hundred thousand distinct CDR3 sequences, under 50% seen once. The sequenced sample was sorted CD4+, CD8+, or CD8+CD57+ T cells (not recorded which) from PBMCs. The receptors stem from a human donor with aplastic anemia.

This clonotype was counted at least ten times. The chain employs TRBV6-1 and TRBJ1-5; D unresolved. This CDR3 has 14 amino acids. Germline assignment: CDR1 MNHNS and CDR2 SASEGT. V lost 4 bases, J lost 0 bases, and 7 bases lay in between. The CDR3 reads CASSVPLSNQPQHF. CDR3 nucleotide sequence: TGTGCCAGCAGTGTGCCTCTTAGCAATCAGCCCCAGCATTTT.

This clonotype appeared once. This chain uses TRBV29-1 with TRBJ2-7; 8 bases agree with TRBD2. CDR1 SQVTM and CDR2 ANQGSEA come from the germline V gene. This CDR3 is built from 15 residues. The ends lost 1 base at V and 6 bases at J; junction bases unmatched: 11. The CDR3 sequence: CSVEARAGVGSEQYF. The CDR3 DNA reads as TGCAGCGTTGAAGCTAGAGCGGGGGTAGGGAGCGAGCAGTACTTC.

At least ten counts were recorded for this clonotype. CDR3 nucleotides: TGTGCCAGCAGCTCCGCGTTCCAGGGGGCGGTTAATTCACCCCTCCACTTT. Translating gives CASSSAFQGAVNSPLHF. The V call is TRBV4-2, the J call TRBJ1-6; 8 nucleotides match TRBD1. The CDR3 has 17 residues. The junction had 12 bases not matched to a gene; V was cut back by 5 bases and J by 6 bases. CDR1 is LGHNA, CDR2 YNFKEQ, per germline.

This sequence joins TRBV2 and TRBJ1-1; D remains unclear. V lost 8 bases and J lost 1, with 14 bases in between. The CDR3 spans 14 residues. Germline V gene lookup returns CDR1 SNHLY and CDR2 FYNNEI. CDR3 residues: CASCAESRNTEAFF. In nucleotides, the CDR3 is TGTGCCAGCTGCGCCGAAAGCAGGAACACTGAAGCTTTCTTT.

This clonotype has ten or more counts. The chain uses TRBV6-2 or TRBV6-3 and TRBJ1-1, with 8 positions matching TRBD1. This CDR3 is 13 amino acids long. V was clipped by 8 bases and J by 4 bases; unmatched bases: 6. Germline V gene sequence: CDR1 MNHEY, CDR2 SVGEGT. This CDR3 reads CASRTTGGTEAFF. In DNA form, the CDR3 reads TGTGCCAGCCGGACCACAGGGGGCACTGAAGCTTTCTTT.

The chain uses TRBV25-1 and TRBJ1-6, with 7 bases lining up with TRBD1. V trimming: 6 bases; J trimming: 7 bases; junction bases outside the gene matches: 15. This CDR3 is built from 17 residues. CDR1 is MGHDK and CDR2 is SYGVNS in the germline V gene. The CDR3, as DNA: TGTGCCAGCAGCAAGCTACTCGACAGGGCAGGAAATTCACCCCTCCACTTT. As protein: CASSKLLDRAGNSPLHF.

This clonotype was detected many times. This sequence joins TRBV7-9 and TRBJ2-1, with a possible D match to TRBD1 (6 bases). Germline values: CDR1 SEHNR, CDR2 FQNEAQ (reference sequence). Trimming stripped 5 bases from V and 10 bases from J, with 12 bases between. The CDR3 runs to 12 residues. The CDR3 DNA follows: TGTGCCAGCAGCGCCGACAGGACAGAGCAGTTCTTC. It yields the protein CASSADRTEQFF.

This clonotype was recorded at least ten times. CDR3 sequence (DNA): TGTGCCAGCAGTGAGCTGCGAGGGGATAGCGGGAACACCATATATTTT. This sequence encodes CASSELRGDSGNTIYF. The V and J genes are TRBV2 and TRBJ1-3, with a possible D match to TRBD1 (5 bases). Trimming took off 3 bases at V and 7 bases at J, with 19 bases between the two ends. From germline, CDR1 is SNHLY and CDR2 FYNNEI. This CDR3 has 16 residues.

The sample holds many counts of this clonotype. V gene TRBV2 combines with J gene TRBJ2-3; D is possibly TRBD1 or TRBD2 (7 bases each). The CDR3 has 16 residues. Germline V gives CDR1 SNHLY, CDR2 FYNNEI. Between the trimmed V and J ends, which lost 6 bases and 0 bases, there was a span of 16 bases. CDR3 protein: CASRARAGQSTDTQYF. In DNA form, the CDR3 reads TGTGCCAGCAGAGCCCGAGCGGGACAGAGCACAGATACGCAGTATTTT. The whole variable domain, filled in from reference TRBV2 and TRBJ2-3, reads EPEVTQTPSHQVTQMGQEVILRCVPISNHLYFYWYRQILGQKVEFLVSFYNNEISEKSEIFDDQFSVERPDGSNFTLKIRSTKLEDSAMYFCASRARAGQSTDTQYFGPGTRLTVL.

The rearrangement links TRBV10-3 to TRBJ2-7, with D perhaps TRBD1 (6 bases). Trimming cost V 6 bases and J 4 bases, with 10 bases left between them. Germline loops: CDR1 ENHRY, CDR2 SYGVKD. The CDR3 has 12 residues. CDR3: CAISPRGYEQYF. The CDR3 bases are TGTGCCATCAGCCCCAGGGGTTACGAGCAGTACTTC.

Ten or more counts support this clonotype. The chain joins TRBV20-1 to TRBJ2-7; 8 bases map to TRBD2. V trimming: 1 base; J trimming: 3 bases; junction bases outside the gene matches: 14. The CDR3 is made up of 17 amino acids. Germline loops: CDR1 DFQATT, CDR2 SNEGSKA (reference sequence). The CDR3 here is CSARASARGGELYEQYF. The CDR3, as DNA: TGCAGTGCTAGAGCATCGGCTCGGGGGGGGGAGCTCTACGAGCAGTACTTC.

The sample holds many counts of this clonotype. The J gene is TRBJ2-7, the V gene TRBV19; D is unclear. Trimming shortened V by 1 base and J by 1 base, and 8 bases separated the two germline ends. This CDR3 contains 14 residues. Germline assignment: CDR1 LNHDA and CDR2 SQIVND (reference sequence). The DNA for the CDR3 is TGTGCCAGTAGTATAGCATACCGGTCCTACGAGCAGTACTTC. This gives the protein CASSIAYRSYEQYF.

The rearrangement joins TRBV5-1 to TRBJ2-3, with 8 nucleotides matching TRBD2. Germline lookup yields CDR1 SGHRS and CDR2 YFSETQ. V lost 1 base and J lost 0; bases outside the gene matches: 4. The length of the CDR3 is 16 residues. The CDR3 DNA sequence: TGCGCCAGCAGCTTGACTACTAGCGGTAGCACAGATACGCAGTATTTT. Translation: CASSLTTSGSTDTQYF.

This clonotype came up many times. The V and J genes are TRBV7-6 and TRBJ1-1, with 9 nucleotides matching TRBD1. Germline V gives CDR1 SGHVS, CDR2 FNYEAQ. This CDR3 region has 15 residues. The J segment lost 1 base and the V segment lost 6 bases, leaving 6 bases of the junction unmatched. Here the CDR3 reads CASSLTDRGNTEAFF. CDR3 sequence (DNA): TGTGCCAGCAGTTTAACGGACAGGGGGAACACTGAAGCTTTCTTT.

Notes on this clonotype: The junction shows a germline mismatch at one end, possibly a read error. The rearrangement joins TRBV7-9 to TRBJ2-5; D unclear. Germline CDR1 is SEHNR and CDR2 is FQNEAQ (reference sequence). This CDR3 is 13 amino acids long. The DNA of the CDR3 is TGCGCCAGCGCATCCTTGTACCAAGAGACCCAGTACTTC. Protein: CASASLYQETQYF.

This rearrangement joins TRBV5-1 to TRBJ1-5; D gene uncertain. Germline V CDR1 and CDR2: SGHRS, YFSETQ. The length of the CDR3 is 14 residues. Trimming removed 1 base from V and 4 bases from J, with 9 bases in between. The DNA for the CDR3 is TGCGCCAGCAGCTTGTCCGTGGGGAATCAGCCCCAGCATTTT. This encodes CASSLSVGNQPQHF.

In this sample, this clonotype turned up a few times. The rearrangement joins TRBV28 to TRBJ1-1; 7 nucleotides align to TRBD1. Germline V lookup: CDR1 MDHEN, CDR2 SYDVKM. The CDR3 sequence is 15 residues long. Losses at the gene ends were 5 bases for V and 1 base for J; bases not matched to a gene: 7. The CDR3 region is CASSPAGTANTEAFF. The DNA for the CDR3 is TGTGCCAGCAGTCCGGCCGGGACAGCGAACACTGAAGCTTTCTTT. Full variable domain (missing parts from reference TRBV28 and TRBJ1-1): DVKVTQSSRYLVKRTGEKVFLECVQDMDHENMFWYRQDPGLGLRLIYFSYDVKMKEKGDIPEGYSVSREKKERFSLILESASTNQTSMYLCASSPAGTANTEAFFGQGTRLTVV.

The V gene is TRBV20-1, the J gene TRBJ2-5; 7 nucleotides line up with TRBD2. The J call may not be correct, given that the DNA end is closer to TRBJ2-7. The CDR3 consists of 17 residues. Germline CDR1 is DFQATT and CDR2 is SNEGSKA (reference sequence). The CDR3 DNA sequence: TGCAGTGCTAGCTGGGCAGGGAACCCGGGGGGAGTCGGCGAGCAGTACTTC. Its protein product is CSASWAGNPGGVGEQYF.

In the case of this clonotype: One end of the junction fails to match germline, which may point to a read error. The chain couples TRBV19 to TRBJ2-7, with 8 bases fitting TRBD2. In germline, CDR1 is LNHDA, CDR2 SQIVND (reference sequence). This CDR3 has 14 amino acids. The CDR3 nucleotides read TGTGCCAGTAAGGAGACTAGCGATCCCTACGAGCAGCACTTC. This sequence encodes CASKETSDPYEQHF.

V and J are TRBV20-1 and TRBJ1-6; a weak D match, TRBD1 (6 bases). The CDR3 is 14 residues long. The germline V gene has CDR1 DFQATT and CDR2 SNEGSKA (reference sequence). V was shortened by 5 bases and J by 7 bases, with 15 bases between the two germline ends. The CDR3 spells CSALEGDGNSPLHF. The CDR3, as DNA: TGCAGTGCTCTCGAGGGGGACGGCAATTCACCCCTCCACTTT.

This sequence joins TRBV20-1 and TRBJ1-3; 7 bases agree with TRBD1. Germline-derived CDR1 and CDR2 are DFQATT and SNEGSKA (reference sequence). This CDR3 is built from 15 residues. V dropped 5 bases and J dropped 8; count of bases not matched to a gene: 15. The CDR3: CSARTGFNYGYTIYF. The DNA of the CDR3 is TGCAGTGCTCGGACAGGCTTTAACTATGGCTACACCATATATTTT.

The J gene is TRBJ2-7, the V gene TRBV9; the D is unclear. This CDR3 has 14 amino acids. V lost 1 base and J lost 0, with 8 bases in between. The germline CDR1 and CDR2 sequences are SGDLS and YYNGEE. The CDR3 DNA reads as TGTGCCAGCAGCGTATATTACACCTCCTACGAGCAGTACTTC. This translates into CASSVYYTSYEQYF.

The table lists this clonotype with many counts. The rearrangement links TRBV5-1 to TRBJ1-5, with D hard to call. Trimming stripped 0 bases from V and 2 bases from J, with 6 bases between. The CDR3 is 14 residues long. Per the germline V gene, CDR1 is SGHRS and CDR2 is YFSETQ. CDR3 nucleotides: TGCGCCAGCAGCTTGGCCGGGGGCAATCAGCCCCAGCATTTT. It specifies CASSLAGGNQPQHF.

The chain uses TRBV14 and TRBJ2-5, with D possibly TRBD2 on 6 matching bases. CDR1 is SGHDN and CDR2 is FVKESK in the germline V gene. V was trimmed by 0 bases and J by 2 bases, leaving 19 bases between them. The CDR3 runs to 18 residues. CDR3 DNA: TGTGCCAGCAGCCAAGATAGGATTCGGGGGAGGACTCAAGAGACCCAGTACTTC. Residues: CASSQDRIRGRTQETQYF.

On this clonotype: A read error may explain this, as a much larger clone is one base away. The V gene is TRBV6-5, the J gene TRBJ1-2, with D unresolved. The CDR3 contains 17 residues. The V gene lost 6 bases and the J gene lost 4 bases, with 24 bases spanning the gap. Germline V gene lookup returns CDR1 MNHEY and CDR2 SVGAGI. The CDR3 spells CASSPENREWEGYGYTF. CDR3 DNA: TGTGCCAGCAGCCCCGAAAATCGGGAGTGGGAGGGCTATGGCTACACCTTC.

Details on this clonotype: A much larger clonotype is one base distant, so this may be a read error. V gene TRBV6-5 combines with J gene TRBJ1-1; no firm D call. Germline values: CDR1 MNHEY, CDR2 SVGAGI. CDR3 length: 13 residues. CDR3 in amino acids: CASSYSRNTETFF. CDR3 sequence (DNA): TGTGCCAGCAGTTACTCTAGGAACACTGAAACTTTCTTT.

This clonotype was picked up many times. The V and J genes are TRBV15 and TRBJ2-3; D perhaps matches TRBD2 (5 bases). Trimming removed 0 bases at V and 2 bases at J, with 6 bases between. The CDR3 totals 14 residues. Germline values: CDR1 LNHNV, CDR2 YYDKDF (reference sequence). CDR3 DNA: TGTGCCACCAGCAGAGAGGACTCCACAGATACGCAGTATTTT. Its translation is CATSREDSTDTQYF.

This clonotype was observed a single time. The chain joins TRBV6-4 to TRBJ1-5; TRBD1 might be the D (5 bases). CDR3 length: 13 amino acids. V lost 6 bases and J lost 9, with 15 bases in between. CDR1 MRHNA and CDR2 SNTAGT come from the germline V gene. The CDR3 loop reads CASSPLIGGPQHF. The CDR3 region has the DNA TGTGCCAGCAGCCCCCTCATTGGGGGGCCCCAGCATTTT.